The following is a T cell receptor beta chain sequence with its context. Its antigen is not yet known. No base qualities exist here, and no much larger clone lies one base off it. These data belong to a study of early T cells in non-severe SARS-CoV-2 infection (dated by TCRdb to the early 2020s). Context from the whole study: Bulk RNA from unsorted whole blood was used for TCR sequencing, so alpha and beta chains could not be paired.

A case-control design nested within a healthcare worker cohort in London, UK, was used, with weekly nasopharyngeal swab PCR tests and blood sampling performed. Healthcare workers were recruited during the week of the UK lockdown, between 23 and 31 March 2020, and followed weekly for up to roughly 16 weeks. Libraries came from 5' RACE. The sequencer listed for this sample is NextSeq 500. The TCR library protocol attached unique molecular identifiers to individual cDNA molecules to correct for sequencing error and PCR bias. TCR alpha and beta chains were both sequenced, and the abundances of alpha and beta sequences in each sample were closely correlated with each other. The authors' pipeline ran thus. Decombinator V4 was used to perform V gene, J gene and CDR3 annotation of TCR sequences. TCRs were defined as expanded if a significant change between any two time points was detected under a Poisson model with p below 0.0001. TCR abundances were normalised to the total number of TCRs sequenced in each sample and reported as counts per million. VDJdb, accessed 1 November 2021, was searched for CMV, EBV and SARS-CoV-2 annotated TCRs, excluding TCRs annotated for multiple antigens. TCRdb reanalyzed the raw reads on its own, using fastp at Q25 for trimming and MiXCR for clone calling, and kept in-frame beta chains. Under each unique CDR3 protein, matching rows form one entry showing the most common genes and DNA. The V and J calls reflect TCRdb's pipeline rather than the authors' work. Across this sample there are tens of thousands of distinct CDR3 sequences, with about 12% seen only once. The top ten clones comprise about 6.5% of the sample.

What the authors observed across the whole study: VDJdb matching was skewed toward anti-spike CD8 responses and likely underestimated virus-specific expansions, missing private and CD4 specificities.

Sequencing was carried out using whole blood. This TCR derives from an adult who was a healthcare worker with PCR-confirmed SARS-CoV-2 infection or an uninfected control (not recorded which).

The CDR3 reads CASSSDSTGNTIYF. DNA sequence: TGTGCCAGCAGTTCTGATTCGACTGGAAACACCATATATTTT. The sequence joins TRBV6-6 to TRBJ1-3; the D gene cannot be resolved reliably. Relative to germline, V is 4 bases shorter and J is 2 bases shorter, with 9 bases between their ends. From the germline V gene (reference sequence), CDR1 is MNHNY and CDR2 is SVGAGI. Reading from cysteine to phenylalanine, the CDR3 counts 14 amino acids. Only CDR3 DNA is held: 42 bases, read in frame from base 1.